The TCR beta chain described here comes from a study of T cell responses to AZD1222 COVID-19 vaccine. Whole-study results and caveats: Repertoire collection took place solely once the T cell response had peaked. Receipt of two AZD1222 doses was followed by a rise in Spike-specific TCR breadth and depth.

Sequencing was performed with immunoSEQ multiplex PCR; in TCRdb, only in-frame clones are kept and a portion is missing. Here the sample spans some 100,000 clones, about nine tenths being singletons. V dropped 6 bases and J dropped 0 bases, with 9 bases sitting between them. CDR1 is SGHTA, CDR2 FQGNSA, per germline. The CDR3 consists of 14 residues. Worth noting for this clone: What it binds is not known.

The chain carries TRBV7-2 and TRBJ1-5; D ambiguous. The source is an adult in good health. The sample here was peripheral blood, taken on day 0 of AZD1222 vaccination. The CDR3 DNA is TGTGCCAGCAGTCCGGGCCATAGCAATCAGCCCCAGCATTTT. It is translated as CASSPGHSNQPQHF.